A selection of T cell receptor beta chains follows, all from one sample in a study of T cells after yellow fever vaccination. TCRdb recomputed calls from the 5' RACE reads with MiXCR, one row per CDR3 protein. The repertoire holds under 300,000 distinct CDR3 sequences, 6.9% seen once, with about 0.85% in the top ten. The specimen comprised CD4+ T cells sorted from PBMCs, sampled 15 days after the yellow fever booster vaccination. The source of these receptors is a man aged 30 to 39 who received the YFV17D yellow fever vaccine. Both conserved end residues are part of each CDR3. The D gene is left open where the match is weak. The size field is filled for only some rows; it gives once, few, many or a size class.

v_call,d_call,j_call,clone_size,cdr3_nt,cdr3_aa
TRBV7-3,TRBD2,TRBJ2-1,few,TGTGCCAGCAGCTTACAGGGATTAGCGGGATCCTACAATGAGCAGTTCTTC,CASSLQGLAGSYNEQFF
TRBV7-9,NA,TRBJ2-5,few,TGTGCCAGCAGCTTAGAAGGAGTCGGTAATCAAGAGACCCAGTACTTC,CASSLEGVGNQETQYF
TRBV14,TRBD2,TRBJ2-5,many,TGTGCCAGCAGCTTCGGACTAGCTGAGACCCAGTACTTC,CASSFGLAETQYF
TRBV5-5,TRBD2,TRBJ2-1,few,TGTGCCAGCAGCCGTGGGAGCGGGAGCTACAATGAGCAGTTCTTC,CASSRGSGSYNEQFF
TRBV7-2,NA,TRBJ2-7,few,TGTGCCAGCAGCACCCGGGACCGCTACGAGCAGTACTTC,CASSTRDRYEQYF
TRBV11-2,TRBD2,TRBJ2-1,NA,TGTGCCAGCAGCCCGAGCGCTAGCGGAAATGAGCAGTTCTTC,CASSPSASGNEQFF
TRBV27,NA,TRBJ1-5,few,TGTGCCAGCAGTCCCTACAGGGCCCCCGATCAGCCCCAGCATTTT,CASSPYRAPDQPQHF
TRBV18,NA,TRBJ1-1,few,TGTGCCAGCTCACCGAGCAGGGGCGTAGACACTGAAGCTTTCTTT,CASSPSRGVDTEAFF
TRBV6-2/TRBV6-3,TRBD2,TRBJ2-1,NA,TGTGCCAGCAGTTATGGGGGACTAGCGGGAGTCGAGCAGTTCTTC,CASSYGGLAGVEQFF
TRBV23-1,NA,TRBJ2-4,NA,TGCGCCAGCAGTCAATGGAGGTGGTTGGAAGCCAAAAACATTCAGTACTTC,CASSQWRWLEAKNIQYF
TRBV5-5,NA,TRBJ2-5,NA,TGTGCCAGCGTCCTGGACAATCCAGAGACCCAGTACTTC,CASVLDNPETQYF
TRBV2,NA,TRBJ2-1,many,TGTGCCAGCAGTGTCGGGGGCGGCTCCTACAATGAGCAGTTCTTC,CASSVGGGSYNEQFF
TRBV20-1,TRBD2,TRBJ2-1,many,TGCAGTGCTACAAACCTAGCGGGAGTTGGAGTTGAGCAGTTCTTC,CSATNLAGVGVEQFF
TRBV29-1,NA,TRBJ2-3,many,TGCAGCGTTGTTGATGCGGGGCAGACAGATACGCAGTATTTT,CSVVDAGQTDTQYF
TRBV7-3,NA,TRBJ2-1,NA,TGTGCCAGCAGCTTAAATGTGGGAGGGGGATCAGATGAGCAGTTCTTC,CASSLNVGGGSDEQFF
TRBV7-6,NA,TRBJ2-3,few,TGTGCCAGCAGCCACAGGGCCCTAGATACGCAGTATTTT,CASSHRALDTQYF
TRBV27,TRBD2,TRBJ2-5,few,TGTGCCAGCAGTAGCGGGAGGGCCGTAGAGACCCAGTACTTC,CASSSGRAVETQYF
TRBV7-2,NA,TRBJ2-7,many,TGTGCCAGCAGCTTAGGGGTGGGTTACGAGCAGTACTTC,CASSLGVGYEQYF
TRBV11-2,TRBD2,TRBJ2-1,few,TGTGCCAGCAGCCGGACTAGCGGTCCCTACAATGAGCAGTTCTTC,CASSRTSGPYNEQFF
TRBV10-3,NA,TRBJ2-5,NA,TGTGCCATCAGCGAGGTATTGGGGGAGACCCAGTACTTC,CAISEVLGETQYF
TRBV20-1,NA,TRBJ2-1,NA,TGCAGTGCTAGGAGGGGCGGGTTCAGCTCCTACAATGAGCAGTTCTTC,CSARRGGFSSYNEQFF
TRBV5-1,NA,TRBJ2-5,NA,TGCGCCAGCAGCTTGCCTTCTCAATTGGAGACCCAGTACTTC,CASSLPSQLETQYF
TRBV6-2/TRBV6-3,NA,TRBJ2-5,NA,TGTGCCAGCAGTTACGTGGGGGCTGGAGAGACCCAGTACTTC,CASSYVGAGETQYF
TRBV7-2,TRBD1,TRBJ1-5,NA,TGTGCCAGCAGCTTAAGACAGGGAGATCAGCCCCAGCATTTT,CASSLRQGDQPQHF
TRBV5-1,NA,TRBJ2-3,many,TGCGCCAGCACGGTCGGAAGCACAGATACGCAGTATTTT,CASTVGSTDTQYF
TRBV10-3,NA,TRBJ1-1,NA,TGTGCCATCAGTTCAGGGAACACTGAAGCTTTCTTT,CAISSGNTEAFF
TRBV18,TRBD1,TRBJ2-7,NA,TGTGCCAGCTCACAAGCCGGGACAGGGAGTCCCTACGAGCAGTACTTC,CASSQAGTGSPYEQYF
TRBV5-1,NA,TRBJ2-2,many,TGCGCCAGCAGCCCCTCCGGGAACCCCACCGGGGAGCTGTTTTTT,CASSPSGNPTGELFF
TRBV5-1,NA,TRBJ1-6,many,TGCGCCAGCAGCCCGGCGGTTTTTCGGGAAGAGGGTTCACCCCTCCACTTT,CASSPAVFREEGSPLHF
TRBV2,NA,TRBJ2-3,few,TGTGCCAGCAGTGGACCCGTCCGGGGACTTCCTTCTGATACGCAGTATTTT,CASSGPVRGLPSDTQYF
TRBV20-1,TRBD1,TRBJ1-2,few,TGCAGTGCTAGGCGGACAGGGAAGGAAGGCTACACCTTC,CSARRTGKEGYTF
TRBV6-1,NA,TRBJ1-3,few,TGTGCCAGCCGTCAAACAGGGAGCTCTGGAAACACCATATATTTT,CASRQTGSSGNTIYF
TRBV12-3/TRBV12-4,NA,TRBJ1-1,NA,TGTGCCAGCAGTCGGGGGGCCCCCAGCGAAGCTTTCTTT,CASSRGAPSEAFF
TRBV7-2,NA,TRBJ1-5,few,TGTGCCAGCAGCCCGGGACATAACAATCAGCCCCAGCATTTT,CASSPGHNNQPQHF
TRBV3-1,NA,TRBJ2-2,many,TGTGCCAGCAGCCATATCCCAGGGGCCTTCACCGGGGAGCTGTTTTTT,CASSHIPGAFTGELFF
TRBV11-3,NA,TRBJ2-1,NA,TGTGCCAGCAGTGAGGGAGGAAGCAATGAGCAGTTCTTC,CASSEGGSNEQFF
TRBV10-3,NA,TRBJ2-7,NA,TGTGCCATCAGTGAGTTACGGGGGACCTCCTACGAGCAGTACTTC,CAISELRGTSYEQYF
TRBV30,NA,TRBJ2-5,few,TGTGCCTGGAGTGTGTTACGAGAGACCCAGTACTTC,CAWSVLRETQYF
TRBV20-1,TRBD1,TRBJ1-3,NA,TGCAGTGCTAGAGATGCAGGGGGATACTCTGGAAACACCATATATTTT,CSARDAGGYSGNTIYF
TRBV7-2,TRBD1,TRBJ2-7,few,TGTGCCAGCAGCTTAGGGGGACAGGCCTCATACTACGAGCAGTACTTC,CASSLGGQASYYEQYF
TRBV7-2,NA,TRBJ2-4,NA,TGTGCCAGCAGCTTGGGGAAAAACATTCAGTACTTC,CASSLGKNIQYF
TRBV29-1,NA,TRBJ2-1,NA,TGCAGCGTTGACCCAAAGGGGTACAATGAGCAGTTCTTC,CSVDPKGYNEQFF